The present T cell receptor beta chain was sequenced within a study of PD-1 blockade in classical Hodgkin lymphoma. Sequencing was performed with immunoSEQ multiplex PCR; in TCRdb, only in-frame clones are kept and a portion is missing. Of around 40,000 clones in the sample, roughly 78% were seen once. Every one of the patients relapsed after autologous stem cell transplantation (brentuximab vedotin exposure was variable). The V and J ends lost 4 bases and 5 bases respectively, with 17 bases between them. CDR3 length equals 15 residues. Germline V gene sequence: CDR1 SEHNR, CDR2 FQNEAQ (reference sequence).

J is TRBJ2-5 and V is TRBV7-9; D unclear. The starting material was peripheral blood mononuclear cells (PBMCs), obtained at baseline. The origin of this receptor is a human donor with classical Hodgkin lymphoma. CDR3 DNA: TGTGCCAGCAGCTCCGAGGTGGGGTGGCGGGAGACCCAGTACTTC. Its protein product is CASSSEVGWRETQYF.